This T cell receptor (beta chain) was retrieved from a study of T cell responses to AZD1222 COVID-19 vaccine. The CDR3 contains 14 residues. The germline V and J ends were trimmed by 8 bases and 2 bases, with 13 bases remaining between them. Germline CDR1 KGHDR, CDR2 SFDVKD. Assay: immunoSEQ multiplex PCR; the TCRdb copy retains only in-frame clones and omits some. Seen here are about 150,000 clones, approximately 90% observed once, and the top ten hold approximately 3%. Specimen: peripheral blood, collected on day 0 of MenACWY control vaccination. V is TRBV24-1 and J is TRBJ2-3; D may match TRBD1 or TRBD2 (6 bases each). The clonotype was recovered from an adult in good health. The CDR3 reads CATKGGTLTDTQYF. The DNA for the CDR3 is TGTGCCACCAAGGGGGGAACACTCACAGATACGCAGTATTTT.